This T cell receptor beta chain was documented in a study of Graves' ophthalmopathy and Graves' hyperthyroidism. As to this clonotype: Its antigen is unidentified. A much larger clone differs by one base, so this may be a read error.

RNA transcripts provided the template for amplifying TCR beta CDR3 regions. HTBI primers served in a first-round RT-PCR, which a second-round multiplex PCR followed. TCRdb re-called the multiplex PCR reads with MiXCR, one entry per CDR3 protein. Seen here are about 15,000 distinct CDR3 sequences, about half observed once, and the top ten hold 25%. Study outcomes and limitations: Detected in blood as well were most expanded thyroid clonotypes with frequency above 0.001. The model forecast ophthalmopathy progression, reaching about 70% sensitivity and around 75% specificity.

The CDR3 length is 13 residues. The V gene's germline CDR1 is SGHDT and CDR2 YYEEEE. The clonotype originates from a woman in her forties with stable Graves' hyperthyroidism. Sequenced material: peripheral blood. The V call is TRBV5-6, the J call TRBJ1-2, with 7 bases aligning to TRBD1. In DNA form, the CDR3 reads TGTGCCAGCAGCGCGACAGGGTCTGGGGGCTACGCCTTC. It yields the protein CASSATGSGGYAF.